This T cell receptor (beta chain) was observed in a study of cytomegalovirus exposure and HLA in healthy donors. The overall study: Among roughly 180 million T cells, an earlier analysis found 120 million or so unique TCR beta sequences. From donors who were HLA-typed, an early data release held about 89 million unique TCRs.

PCR primers comprised 60 Vbeta and 13 Jbeta primers. TCRdb's table, derived via immunoSEQ multiplex PCR, lists solely in-frame clones and lacks some. The sample lists 200,000 or so clones, over 75% occurring once. On this clone: The antigen remains undetermined.

When sampled, the donors appeared nominally healthy, though they likely had unrecorded immune exposures. The germline gives CDR1 SGHTA, CDR2 FQGNSA. There are 14 residues in the CDR3. With V trimmed by 5 bases and J by 5 bases, 6 bases remained unmatched. Points from the study as a whole: Per a prior analysis, the majority of TCR beta V segments were productive roughly 87% or roughly 30% of the time.

Sequencing used PBMCs. V gene TRBV7-2 combines with J gene TRBJ2-5, with TRBD2 matching over 9 bases. This receptor was obtained from a girl under three years old in good health and CMV-seronegative. In DNA form, the CDR3 reads TGTGCCAGCAGCCCAAGGACTAGCGCGGAGACCCAGTACTTC. Protein sequence: CASSPRTSAETQYF. Looking up the rest from reference TRBV7-2 and TRBJ2-5 gives the full variable domain: GAGVSQSPSNKVTEKGKDVELRCDPISGHTALYWYRQSLGQGLEFLIYFQGNSAPDKSGLPSDRFSAERTGGSVSTLTIQRTQQEDSAVYLCASSPRTSAETQYFGPGTRLLVL.